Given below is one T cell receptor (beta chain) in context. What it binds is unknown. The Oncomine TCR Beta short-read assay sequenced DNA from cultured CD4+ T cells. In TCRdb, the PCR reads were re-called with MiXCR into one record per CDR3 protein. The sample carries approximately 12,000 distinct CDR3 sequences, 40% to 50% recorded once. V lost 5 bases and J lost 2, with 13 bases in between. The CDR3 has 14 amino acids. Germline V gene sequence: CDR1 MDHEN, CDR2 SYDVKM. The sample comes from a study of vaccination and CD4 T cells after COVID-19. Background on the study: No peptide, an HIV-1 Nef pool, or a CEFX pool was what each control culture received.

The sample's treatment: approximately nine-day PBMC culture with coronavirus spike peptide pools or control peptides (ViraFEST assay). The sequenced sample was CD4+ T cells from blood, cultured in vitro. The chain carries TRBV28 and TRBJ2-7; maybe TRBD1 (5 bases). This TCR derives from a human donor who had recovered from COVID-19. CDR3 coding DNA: TGTGCCAGCAGTCGGCCAGGGAATCCCTACGAGCAGTACTTC. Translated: CASSRPGNPYEQYF.